The clone carrying this T cell receptor (beta chain) was observed many times. Germline CDR1 reads SGHTA; CDR2 reads FQGNSA. This CDR3 spans 14 amino acids. Germline trimming cut 3 bases from V and 3 bases from J; bases unmatched to any gene: 2. This record belongs to a study of T cells after yellow fever vaccination. TCR cDNA, made by 5'RACE template switching, carried an added universal primer site and UMIs. TCRdb recomputed calls from the 5' RACE reads with MiXCR, one row per CDR3 protein. Of approximately 110,000 distinct CDR3 sequences in the sample, more than 6% were seen once. The V and J genes are TRBV7-2 and TRBJ2-3; 8 bases are a match to TRBD2. The sample here was CD4+ T cells sorted from PBMCs, taken 10 to 11 days after the first yellow fever vaccination. This TCR derives from a man younger than 35 who received the YFV17D yellow fever vaccine. The CDR3 DNA reads as TGTGCCAGCAGCTTCGGGGGGGCGACAGATACGCAGTATTTT. It codes for CASSFGGATDTQYF.